This T cell receptor beta chain was sequenced in a study of T cell responses to AZD1222 COVID-19 vaccine. V gave up 3 bases and J gave up 10 bases, with 13 bases separating them. Looked up from germline, CDR1 is SQVTM and CDR2 is ANQGSEA. The CDR3 consists of 12 residues. Samples with a second dose at about 4 or about 12 weeks were pooled together. Libraries were prepared by immunoSEQ multiplex PCR; TCRdb keeps only in-frame clonotypes and omits some of them. The sample records fewer than 120,000 clones, approximately 94% being singletons. The V and J genes are TRBV29-1 and TRBJ2-1; D not certain. This specimen was peripheral blood, taken 28 days after the second AZD1222 dose. The sequence came from an adult who received the AZD1222 COVID-19 vaccine. CDR3 nucleotides: TGCAGCGTTGAGTATTTCCGGACGGAGCAGTTCTTC. Amino acid sequence: CSVEYFRTEQFF.